These 30 T cell receptor beta chains came from one sample sequenced in a study of regulatory T cells. These receptors are not linked to any known antigen. The primer mix had 52 TRBV and 13 TRBJ primers. The assay was immunoSEQ multiplex PCR, and TCRdb's table has in-frame clones only and misses some. The sample contains about 21,000 clones, more than 70% of which appear only once. General study points: Hydrophobic residues at CDR3 positions 6 and 7 were enriched in conventional CD4+ T cells of CD3G-deficient patients.

Sequenced material: conventional CD4+ T cells sorted from blood. The receptors derive from a child between 5 and 17 years old with CD3G deficiency.

The chain uses TRBV5-1 and TRBJ2-2; weak D call: TRBD2 (6 bases). The germline gives CDR1 SGHRS, CDR2 YFSETQ. The CDR3 covers 16 residues. Trimming removed 7 bases at V and 1 base at J, with 17 bases between. The CDR3 coding sequence is TGCGCCAGCGGTAATCACGGGAGCCTGAACACCGGGGAGCTGTTTTTT. Its protein product is CASGNHGSLNTGELFF.

V gene TRBV5-1 combines with J gene TRBJ2-7; 7 bases agree with TRBD1. Germline V gives CDR1 SGHRS, CDR2 YFSETQ. Germline trimming cut 0 bases from V and 7 bases from J; bases unmatched to any gene: 10. CDR3 length: 15 amino acids. The CDR3 coding sequence is TGCGCCAGCAGCTTGGCCGGGTACAGGGGAGAGGAGCAGTACTTC. Its protein is CASSLAGYRGEEQYF.

This clone has more than one count but fewer than ten. The chain uses TRBV6-1 and TRBJ2-4; a weak D match, TRBD2 (6 bases). The CDR3 runs 14 residues. The V gene's germline CDR1 is MNHNS and CDR2 SASEGT. Trimming left V 6 bases short and J 4 bases short, with 13 bases between. CDR3: CASRDGGKKNIQYF. The CDR3 DNA follows: TGTGCCAGCAGGGACGGAGGGAAAAAAAACATTCAGTACTTC.

There are a few counts of this clone. This sequence joins TRBV5-1 and TRBJ2-2; possible D gene TRBD1, 6 bases. The ends were cut back, 5 bases at V and 0 bases at J, with 11 bases in the middle. The CDR3 sequence is 15 residues long. Germline CDR1 and CDR2: SGHRS and YFSETQ. The CDR3 DNA is TGCGCCAGCAGTCGGGACAATACGAACACCGGGGAGCTGTTTTTT. This codes for CASSRDNTNTGELFF.

The chain combines TRBV28 with TRBJ2-5; D is uncertain. Trimming shortened V by 5 bases and J by 2 bases, and 9 bases separated the two germline ends. The CDR3 length is 13 residues. CDR1 and CDR2 from the germline V gene are MDHEN and SYDVKM. CDR3 protein: CASSGVVQETQYF. CDR3 DNA: TGTGCCAGCAGTGGGGTCGTACAAGAGACCCAGTACTTC.

The count of this clone is one. The chain recombines TRBV5-1 with TRBJ2-3; D is possibly TRBD1 (5 bases). CDR1 and CDR2 (germline): SGHRS, YFSETQ. The CDR3 is 15 residues long. V lost 4 bases and J lost 2, with 14 bases in between. The CDR3 sequence is CASSVGNGATDTQYF. DNA for the CDR3: TGCGCCAGCAGCGTGGGGAATGGGGCCACAGATACGCAGTATTTT.

The chain carries TRBV5-1 and TRBJ2-4; D is uncertain. The CDR3 contains 14 residues. Per the germline V gene, CDR1 is SGHRS and CDR2 is YFSETQ. The V and J ends lost 0 bases and 3 bases respectively, with 7 bases between them. The CDR3 sequence: CASSLDGFKNIQYF. The CDR3, as DNA: TGCGCCAGCAGCTTGGATGGATTCAAAAACATTCAGTACTTC.

This chain links TRBV6-1 with TRBJ2-7; TRBD1 or TRBD2 may be the D gene (7 bases each). V dropped 4 bases and J dropped 6 bases, with 16 bases sitting between them. The CDR3 sequence is 14 residues long. Germline V gene lookup returns CDR1 MNHNS and CDR2 SASEGT. In nucleotides, the CDR3 is TGTGCCAGCAGTGGGGGGGGAACAGGGGTCGAGCAGTACTTC. Translating it yields CASSGGGTGVEQYF.

This clone has only one observation. The genes are TRBV5-4 and TRBJ1-3; D uncertain. From germline, CDR1 is SGHNT and CDR2 YYREEE (reference sequence). The V end lost 0 bases, the J end lost 0 bases, and 4 bases lay between the germline ends. The CDR3 spans 14 residues. DNA for the CDR3: TGTGCCAGCAGCTTGGTGATCTCTGGAAACACCATATATTTT. Its translation is CASSLVISGNTIYF. Supplemented by reference TRBV5-4 and TRBJ1-3, the full variable domain reads ETGVTQSPTHLIKTRGQQVTLRCSSQSGHNTVSWYQQALGQGPQFIFQYYREEENGRGNFPPRFSGLQFPNYSSELNVNALELDDSALYLCASSLVISGNTIYFGEGSWLTVV.

The genes are TRBV4-1 and TRBJ2-3; D perhaps matches TRBD2 (6 bases). Deletions cut 1 base from V and 1 base from J, with 12 bases between. The CDR3 runs to 16 residues. The germline gives CDR1 MGHRA, CDR2 YSYEKL. The CDR3 is CASSQGLPSGTDTQYF. The CDR3 nucleotides are TGCGCCAGCAGCCAAGGCCTCCCTAGCGGCACAGATACGCAGTATTTT.

The V call is TRBV7-8, the J call TRBJ2-1; 11 bases agree with TRBD2. V lost 5 bases and J lost 6; bases outside the gene matches: 15. The CDR3 runs 18 residues. Germline assignment: CDR1 SGHVS and CDR2 FQNEAQ. Here the CDR3 reads CASSPEDPTSGSSNEQFF. The CDR3 nucleotides are TGTGCCAGCAGCCCCGAGGATCCCACTAGCGGGAGTTCCAATGAGCAGTTCTTC.

The V gene is TRBV5-1, the J gene TRBJ2-1; possible D gene TRBD2, 6 bases. The germline CDR1 and CDR2 sequences are SGHRS and YFSETQ. V was trimmed by 0 bases and J by 7 bases, leaving 14 bases between them. This CDR3 has 15 amino acids. CDR3 sequence: CASSLAGAVGNEQFF. The CDR3 DNA sequence: TGCGCCAGCAGCTTGGCGGGAGCCGTGGGAAATGAGCAGTTCTTC.

The V gene is TRBV7-6, the J gene TRBJ2-2, with 8 positions matching TRBD2. The germline V gene encodes CDR1 SGHVS and CDR2 FNYEAQ. The CDR3 has 13 amino acids. The V segment lost 6 bases and the J segment 8 bases; nucleotides outside the gene matches: 5. The CDR3 spells CASSSVAGGELFF. The CDR3 bases are TGTGCCAGCAGTTCTGTAGCGGGAGGGGAGCTGTTTTTT. Full variable domain (outside the CDR3, taken from reference TRBV7-6 and TRBJ2-2): GAGVSQSPRYKVTKRGQDVALRCDPISGHVSLYWYRQALGQGPEFLTYFNYEAQQDKSGLPNDRFSAERPEGSISTLTIQRTEQRDSAMYRCASSSVAGGELFFGEGSRLTVL.

The V gene is TRBV5-1, the J gene TRBJ2-3; tentative D call: TRBD2 (6 bases). V was pared by 4 bases and J by 6 bases, with 18 bases between. CDR3 size: 15 residues. Germline assignment: CDR1 SGHRS and CDR2 YFSETQ. The CDR3 protein is CASSPEGLWTDTQYF. CDR3 in DNA: TGCGCCAGCAGCCCGGAGGGGCTATGGACGGATACGCAGTATTTT.

The chain uses TRBV10-2 and TRBJ2-2; D possibly corresponds to TRBD1 (6 bases). Trimming shortened V by 3 bases and J by 5 bases, and 7 bases separated the two germline ends. Germline V gives CDR1 WSHSY, CDR2 SAAADI. The CDR3 length is 13 residues. The CDR3 DNA follows: TGCGCCAGCAGTGATCAGGGGACCGGGGAGCTGTTTTTT. Translation: CASSDQGTGELFF.

This clone has more than one count but fewer than ten. The chain uses TRBV6-5 and TRBJ2-2; 7 nucleotides agree with TRBD1. V shed 6 bases and J 5 bases; nucleotides not matched to a gene: 6. Germline V gives CDR1 MNHEY, CDR2 SVGAGI. The CDR3 runs to 14 residues. CDR3 in DNA: TGTGCCAGCAGCAAACAGGGGTATACCGGGGAGCTGTTTTTT. Translated: CASSKQGYTGELFF.

The chain uses TRBV7-9 and TRBJ1-4; perhaps TRBD1 as D (5 bases). Trimming shortened V by 5 bases and J by 4 bases, and 14 bases separated the two germline ends. Germline CDR1 SEHNR, CDR2 FQNEAQ (reference sequence). The CDR3 runs 15 residues. CDR3 nucleotide sequence: TGTGCCAGCAGCCGTGGGGCGGCAAGTAATGAAAAACTGTTTTTT. It translates to CASSRGAASNEKLFF.

The chain employs TRBV5-1 and TRBJ2-6; no reliable D call. The CDR3 covers 15 residues. The V and J ends lost 0 bases and 5 bases respectively, with 9 bases between them. CDR1 and CDR2 (germline): SGHRS, YFSETQ. CDR3 in amino acids: CASSLGAGWANVLTF. The CDR3 DNA reads TGCGCCAGCAGCTTGGGGGCAGGCTGGGCCAACGTCCTGACTTTC.

The chain combines TRBV6-1 with TRBJ2-7; D might be TRBD2 (5 bases). Between the trimmed V and J ends, which lost 5 bases and 2 bases, there was a span of 10 bases. CDR1 MNHNS and CDR2 SASEGT come from the germline V gene. This CDR3 spans 13 amino acids. The CDR3 loop is CASSRLGAYEQYF. The CDR3 nucleotides are TGTGCCAGCAGTCGGCTCGGGGCCTACGAGCAGTACTTC.

The genes are TRBV5-1 and TRBJ1-6; D unclear. V was shortened by 4 bases and J by 5 bases, with 10 bases between the two germline ends. CDR3 length equals 14 residues. CDR1 is SGHRS and CDR2 is YFSETQ in the germline V gene. CDR3 amino acids: CASSIDGNNSPLHF. The CDR3 DNA sequence: TGCGCCAGCAGCATAGACGGGAATAATTCACCCCTCCACTTT.

The rearrangement uses TRBV19 and TRBJ1-4, with TRBD1 identical over 9 bases. The CDR3 consists of 19 residues. The J segment lost 1 base and the V segment lost 2 bases, leaving 11 bases of the junction unmatched. Germline CDR1 LNHDA, CDR2 SQIVND (reference sequence). In DNA, the CDR3 is TGTGCCAGTAGTATACCCGGGACAGGGTGTGAGGTAACTAATGAAAAACTGTTTTTT. Translated: CASSIPGTGCEVTNEKLFF.

The rearrangement links TRBV10-3 to TRBJ2-5, with D possibly called TRBD1 or TRBD2 (5 bases each). Germline lookup yields CDR1 ENHRY and CDR2 SYGVKD. The CDR3 is 13 amino acids. Trimming removed 10 bases at V and 2 bases at J, with 14 bases between. The chain's CDR3 is CATGATLQETQYF. The DNA for the CDR3 is TGTGCCACCGGGGCGACTCTTCAAGAGACCCAGTACTTC.

The chain carries TRBV30 and TRBJ2-2; tentative D call: TRBD2 (6 bases). CDR3 length: 13 residues. Trimming took off 3 bases at V and 5 bases at J, with 10 bases between the two ends. Per germline, CDR1 GTSNPN and CDR2 SVGIG (reference sequence). As DNA, the CDR3 is TGTGCCTGGAGGGAGGGAATTACCGGGGAGCTGTTTTTT. This gives the protein CAWREGITGELFF.

CDR3 region: CASSPRQGSYEQYF. The CDR3, as DNA: TGCGCCAGCAGCCCTCGACAGGGTTCCTACGAGCAGTACTTC. The genes are TRBV5-1 and TRBJ2-7, with 7 bases that match TRBD1. The CDR3 is 14 amino acids. V shed 4 bases and J 1 base; nucleotides not matched to a gene: 5. Germline CDR1 reads SGHRS; CDR2 reads YFSETQ.

This rearrangement joins TRBV28 to TRBJ1-5, with TRBD1 as a possible D gene (5 bases). The length of the CDR3 is 16 residues. Germline loops: CDR1 MDHEN, CDR2 SYDVKM. The V end lost 3 bases, the J end lost 1 base, and 13 bases lay between the germline ends. The CDR3 is CASSFHLGASNQPQHF. DNA of the CDR3: TGTGCCAGCAGTTTTCACCTCGGGGCGAGCAATCAGCCCCAGCATTTT.

The gene calls are TRBV6-1 and TRBJ2-7; TRBD2 is a possible D gene (6 bases). This CDR3 is built from 15 residues. Germline V gives CDR1 MNHNS, CDR2 SASEGT. Trimming removed 4 bases at V and 4 bases at J, with 17 bases between. Here the CDR3 reads CASSVGGKGTYEQYF. Written as DNA, the CDR3 is TGTGCCAGCAGTGTCGGCGGGAAGGGAACGTACGAGCAGTACTTC.

The CDR3 nucleotides read TGTGCCAGCAGTTTCGGTCGGGAGTTCCGAGCCAAAGAGCAGTTCTTC. Its translation is CASSFGREFRAKEQFF. V and J are TRBV28 and TRBJ2-1, with D possibly matching TRBD2 (6 bases). Germline CDR1 reads MDHEN; CDR2 reads SYDVKM. V was shortened by 3 bases and J by 10 bases, with 22 bases between the two germline ends. The CDR3 spans 16 residues.

V usage is TRBV28 and J usage is TRBJ2-2; 8 bases line up with TRBD1. V lost 6 bases and J lost 2; bases outside the gene matches: 8. This CDR3 region has 16 residues. The germline V gene has CDR1 MDHEN and CDR2 SYDVKM. CDR3 in amino acids: CASRPGAGGNTGELFF. The CDR3 DNA reads TGTGCCAGCAGGCCAGGGGCAGGGGGCAACACCGGGGAGCTGTTTTTT.

The sample holds a few counts of this clone. The V and J genes are TRBV19 and TRBJ1-2, with D hard to call. Per the germline V gene, CDR1 is LNHDA and CDR2 is SQIVND (reference sequence). The CDR3 totals 15 residues. V was cut by 5 bases and J by 4 bases, with 17 bases left in between. CDR3 region: CASSRMTEPFYGYTF. In DNA, the CDR3 is TGTGCCAGTAGTCGAATGACGGAGCCTTTCTATGGCTACACCTTC.

The chain joins TRBV28 to TRBJ1-6, with TRBD1 matching 8 bases. The CDR3 sequence is 17 residues long. J gave up 4 bases and V 7 bases, and 12 bases lay outside the gene matches. Germline V lookup: CDR1 MDHEN, CDR2 SYDVKM. The CDR3 nucleotides are TGTGCCAGCACCCCAGGGGGCGCGAATAGTTATAATTCACCCCTCCACTTT. It specifies CASTPGGANSYNSPLHF. Using reference TRBV28 and TRBJ1-6 for the parts outside the CDR3, the full variable domain is DVKVTQSSRYLVKRTGEKVFLECVQDMDHENMFWYRQDPGLGLRLIYFSYDVKMKEKGDIPEGYSVSREKKERFSLILESASTNQTSMYLCASTPGGANSYNSPLHFGNGTRLTVT.